This T cell receptor beta chain stems from a study of OX40 agonist ivuxolimab in advanced cancers. Broadly, across the study: Ivuxolimab, which targeted the costimulatory receptor OX40 (CD134), was an agonistic, fully human IgG2 monoclonal antibody. Intravenous ivuxolimab was administered to patients every 2 weeks at six dose levels: 0.01, 0.1, 0.3, 1.5, 3 and 10 mg/kg. Of the roughly 50 dose-escalation patients, hepatocellular carcinoma was present in around 19, melanoma in approximately 15, renal cell carcinoma in 9 and head and neck cancer in 9. In the dose-escalation cohort, more than 80% of patients were male, and the mean age was roughly 56 years with a range of about 20 to 80. Prior anti-PD-1, anti-PD-L1 or anti-CTLA-4 therapy was permitted, and roughly two fifths of dose-escalation patients had received checkpoint inhibitors. Partial responses occurred in three dose-escalation patients, of whom one had hepatocellular carcinoma and two had cutaneous melanoma. Peripheral TCRbeta sequencing aimed to test whether ivuxolimab altered TCR sequence diversity and caused clonal T-cell expansion. The paper covers the monotherapy dose-escalation part of the phase I ivuxolimab trial, which included N of about 50 patients. Study-wide conclusions, independent of this receptor: Which antigens the clonally expanded peripheral T cells were specific for was not determined. After ivuxolimab, expanded clones were on average more numerous among CD8+ T cells than among CD4+ T cells. Low levels of normalized T-cell clonal expansion were also seen in some nonresponding patients. At doses of 0.1 to 3.0 mg/kg, clonal expansion of both CD4+ and CD8+ blood T cells was observed from baseline to week 6. Partial responders in the 0.1-3.0 mg/kg groups had among the lowest normalized peripheral clonal expansion, especially among CD8+ T cells.

V and J are truncated by 5 bases and 10 bases respectively, leaving an intervening sequence of 14 bases. The CDR3, cysteine through phenylalanine, is 12 amino acids long. CDR3 DNA is the only sequence kept; it has 36 bases, read in frame from the first base. CDR1 and CDR2 were assigned from the germline V gene as SGHAT and FQNNGV. For sequencing of the TCRbeta CDR3 region, genomic DNA was extracted from the sorted cells. The immunoSEQ Assay was used for sequencing of TCRbeta CDR3 regions. This is the immuneACCESS table as TCRdb keeps it, with only in-frame sequences that have V and J called. A part of the clones is gone; compared with another copy, unresolved V genes explain less than half, and the rest is unexplained. Across this sample there are 95,000 to 100,000 clones, with approximately 80% seen only once. Of the sample, roughly 1.6% falls within the top ten clones. Patients with autoimmune disease history or receiving systemic immunosuppression were excluded from the trial. Peripheral blood for TCR sequencing was collected from all dose cohorts at baseline, on cycle 4 day 1, and on cycle 7 day 1. The samples were drawn from a first-in-human, open-label, multicenter phase I dose-escalation trial of ivuxolimab. Adults with locally advanced or metastatic head and neck squamous cell, hepatocellular, melanoma or renal cell carcinoma were enrolled in the trial. Before TCR sequencing, CD4+ and CD8+ T cells were separately sorted from peripheral blood.

On this clone itself: This clone's antigen is unknown. The record has no base qualities; no much larger clone is one base away.

This material consisted of CD4+ or CD8+ T cells sorted from blood, taken in a trial of the OX40 agonist ivuxolimab. The receptor chain draws on TRBV11-2 and TRBJ1-1, with TRBD1 as a weak D call on 5 bases. The sequence came from an adult with an advanced solid tumor such as melanoma, head and neck, liver or kidney cancer. The DNA sequence is as follows: TGTGCCAGCAGCCCGCCGGGACCGACAGCTTTCTTT. The resulting protein is CASSPPGPTAFF.